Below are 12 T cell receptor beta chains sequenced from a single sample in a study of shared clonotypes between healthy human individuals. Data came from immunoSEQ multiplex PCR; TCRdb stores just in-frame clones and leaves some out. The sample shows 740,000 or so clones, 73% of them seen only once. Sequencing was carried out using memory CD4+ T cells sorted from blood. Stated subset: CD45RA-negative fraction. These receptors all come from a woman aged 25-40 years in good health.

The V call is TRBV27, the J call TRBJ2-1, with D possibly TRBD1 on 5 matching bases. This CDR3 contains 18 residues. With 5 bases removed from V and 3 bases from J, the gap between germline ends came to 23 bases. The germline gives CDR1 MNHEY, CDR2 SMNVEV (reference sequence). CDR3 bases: TGTGCCAGCAGTCCAAACCAGGGCAGTTCGCGCCTCTACAATGAGCAGTTCTTC. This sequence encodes CASSPNQGSSRLYNEQFF.

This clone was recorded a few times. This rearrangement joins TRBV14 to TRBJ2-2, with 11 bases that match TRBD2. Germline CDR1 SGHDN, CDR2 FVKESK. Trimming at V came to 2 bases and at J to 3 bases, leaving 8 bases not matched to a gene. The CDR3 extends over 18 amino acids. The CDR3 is CASSQTLLAGGDTGELFF. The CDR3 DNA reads TGTGCCAGCAGCCAAACCCTTCTAGCGGGAGGAGACACCGGGGAGCTGTTTTTT.

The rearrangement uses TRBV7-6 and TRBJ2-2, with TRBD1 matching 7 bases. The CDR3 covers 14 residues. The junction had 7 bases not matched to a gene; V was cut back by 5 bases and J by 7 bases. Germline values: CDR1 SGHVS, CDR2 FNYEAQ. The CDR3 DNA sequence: TGTGCCAGCAGCAAGGACAGGCCGGACGGGGAGCTGTTTTTT. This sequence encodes CASSKDRPDGELFF. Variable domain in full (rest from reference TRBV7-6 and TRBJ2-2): GAGVSQSPRYKVTKRGQDVALRCDPISGHVSLYWYRQALGQGPEFLTYFNYEAQQDKSGLPNDRFSAERPEGSISTLTIQRTEQRDSAMYRCASSKDRPDGELFFGEGSRLTVL.

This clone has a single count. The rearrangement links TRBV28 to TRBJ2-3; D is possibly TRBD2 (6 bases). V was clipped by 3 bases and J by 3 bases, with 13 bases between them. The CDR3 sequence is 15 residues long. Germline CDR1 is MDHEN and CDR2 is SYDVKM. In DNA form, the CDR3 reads TGTGCCAGCAGTTTCCAAAGGGAGGTTACAGATACGCAGTATTTT. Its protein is CASSFQREVTDTQYF.

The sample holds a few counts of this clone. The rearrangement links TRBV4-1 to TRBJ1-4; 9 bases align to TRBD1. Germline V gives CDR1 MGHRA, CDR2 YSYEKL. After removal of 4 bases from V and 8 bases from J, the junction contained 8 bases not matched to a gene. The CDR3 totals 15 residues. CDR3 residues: CASSPGQGQREKLFF. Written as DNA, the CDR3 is TGCGCCAGCAGCCCTGGACAGGGGCAGAGGGAAAAACTGTTTTTT.

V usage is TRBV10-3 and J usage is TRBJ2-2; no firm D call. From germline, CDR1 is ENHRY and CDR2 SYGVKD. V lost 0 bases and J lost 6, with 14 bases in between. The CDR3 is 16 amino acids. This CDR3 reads CAISESTRSHSGELFF. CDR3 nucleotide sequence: TGTGCCATCAGTGAGTCGACCAGGTCTCACTCCGGGGAGCTGTTTTTT.

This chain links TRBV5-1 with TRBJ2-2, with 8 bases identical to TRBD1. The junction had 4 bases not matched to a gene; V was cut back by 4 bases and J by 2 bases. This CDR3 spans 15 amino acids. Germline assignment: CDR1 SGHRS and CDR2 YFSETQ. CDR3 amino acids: CASSVGQGNTGELFF. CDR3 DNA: TGCGCCAGCAGCGTTGGACAGGGAAACACCGGGGAGCTGTTTTTT.

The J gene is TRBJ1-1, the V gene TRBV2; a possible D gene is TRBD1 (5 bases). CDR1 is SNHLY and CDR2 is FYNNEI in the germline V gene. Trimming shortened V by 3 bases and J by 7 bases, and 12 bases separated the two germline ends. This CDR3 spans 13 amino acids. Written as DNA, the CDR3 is TGTGCCAGCAGTGAGAGGGGCTGGAGTGAAGCTTTCTTT. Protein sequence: CASSERGWSEAFF. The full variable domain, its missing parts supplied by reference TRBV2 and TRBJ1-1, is EPEVTQTPSHQVTQMGQEVILRCVPISNHLYFYWYRQILGQKVEFLVSFYNNEISEKSEIFDDQFSVERPDGSNFTLKIRSTKLEDSAMYFCASSERGWSEAFFGQGTRLTVV.

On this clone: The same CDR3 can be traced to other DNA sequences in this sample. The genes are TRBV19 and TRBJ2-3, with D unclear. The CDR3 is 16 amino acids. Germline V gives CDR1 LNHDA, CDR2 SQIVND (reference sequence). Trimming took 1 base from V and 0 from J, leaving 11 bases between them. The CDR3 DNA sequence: TGTGCCAGTAGTATAGGACGGCGTTCTAGCACAGATACGCAGTATTTT. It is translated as CASSIGRRSSTDTQYF.

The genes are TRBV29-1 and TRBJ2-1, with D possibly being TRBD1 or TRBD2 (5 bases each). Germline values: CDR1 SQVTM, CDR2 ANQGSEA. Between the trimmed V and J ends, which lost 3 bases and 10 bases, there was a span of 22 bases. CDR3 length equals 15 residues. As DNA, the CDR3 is TGCAGCGTTGACGCCAGGGCCTATGGGGGTCGGGAGCAGTTCTTC. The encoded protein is CSVDARAYGGREQFF.

For the CDR3, the DNA is TGTGCCAGCAGCTTCGGACAGTCCCGTAAAGAGCCCCAGCATTTT. It specifies CASSFGQSRKEPQHF. This chain uses TRBV7-2 with TRBJ1-5, with TRBD1 as a possible D gene (6 bases). This CDR3 comprises 15 residues. The germline V gene encodes CDR1 SGHTA and CDR2 FQGNSA. Trimming left V 3 bases short and J 8 bases short, with 17 bases between. Based on the CDR3 plus reference TRBV7-2 and TRBJ1-5, the full variable domain is GAGVSQSPSNKVTEKGKDVELRCDPISGHTALYWYRQSLGQGLEFLIYFQGNSAPDKSGLPSDRFSAERTGGSVSTLTIQRTQQEDSAVYLCASSFGQSRKEPQHFGDGTRLSIL.

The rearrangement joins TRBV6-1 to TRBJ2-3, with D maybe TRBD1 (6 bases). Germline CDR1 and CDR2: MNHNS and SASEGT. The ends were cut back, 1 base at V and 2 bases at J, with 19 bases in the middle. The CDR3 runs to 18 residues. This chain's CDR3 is CASSEGTDSLKLTDTQYF. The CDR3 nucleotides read TGTGCCAGCAGTGAAGGGACAGACTCCCTTAAACTCACAGATACGCAGTATTTT.